This is a list of T cell receptor beta chains from one sample in a study of T cell responses to AZD1222 COVID-19 vaccine. Sequencing used immunoSEQ multiplex PCR; TCRdb keeps in-frame clones, though not all of them. The sample holds roughly 110,000 clones; around 88% are singletons and the top ten take 5.5% to 7.5%. The source material was peripheral blood, sampled 28 days after the second AZD1222 dose. The source is an adult who received the AZD1222 COVID-19 vaccine. Each CDR3 is given with its conserved first and last residue. A D gene is named only where the DNA matches it firmly. Clone size is not always given. Where it is, it says once, few, many or a class for expanded clones.

v_call d_call clone_size cdr3_aa
TRBV5-5 - - CASSITANYGYTF
TRBV24-1 - - CATSDPMGSLYYEQFF
TRBV4-1 TRBD1 - CASSQDSHRGEWYNEQFF
TRBV20-1 - - CSARDMKAFF
TRBV7-8 - - CASSLAMNGYTF
TRBV6-1 - once CASSEGWGAEGRNYGYTF
TRBV11-3 - - CASSLRDGETQYF
TRBV10-3 - - CAISAGRSGTDTQYF
TRBV5-6 TRBD1 - CASSFDGTGVARTYEQYF
TRBV12-3/TRBV12-4 - - CASSFADTIYF
TRBV10-3 - - CAISESGGGNQPQHF
TRBV5-1 - - CASSLSQSEKLFF
TRBV2 - few CASSYTGELFF
TRBV3-1/TRBV3-2 TRBD1 once CASSQEAGTGCNEQFF
TRBV24-1 - - CATSDLQTSYPQYF
TRBV5-6 - - CASSLLLGGYTF
TRBV19 - - CASSNSGIEAFF
TRBV7-9 TRBD1 - CASSSTGPTGELFF
TRBV9 - - CASSVGENNQPQHF
TRBV27 - once CASSQGPNTEAFF